This TCR beta chain was profiled in a study of lung T cells in sarcoidosis with Löfgren's syndrome. Overall study results and limits: Paired TRAV12-1/TRBV2 TCRs showed CDR3 homology and preferential pairing.

This clonotype was seen many times. Antigen specificity is unknown. TCRdb recomputed calls from the reads with MiXCR, one row per CDR3 protein. Counted here are approximately 19,000 distinct CDR3 sequences, 20% to 25% occurring once; the ten biggest clones make up less than 5%. The CDR3 extends over 17 amino acids. From germline, CDR1 is ENHRY and CDR2 SYGVKD. V lost 5 bases to trimming and J lost 1 base; unmatched junction nucleotides: 12. The origin of this receptor is a human donor with sarcoidosis (Löfgren's syndrome or another form), or a control subject (not recorded which). The sample consisted of CD4+ T cells from PBMCs. The J gene is TRBJ2-5, the V gene TRBV10-3; 8 bases line up with TRBD1. The DNA of the CDR3 is TGTGCCATCAGTTCGACAGGGGCAGGGGGTGTCCAAGAGACCCAGTACTTC. Encoded protein: CAISSTGAGGVQETQYF.